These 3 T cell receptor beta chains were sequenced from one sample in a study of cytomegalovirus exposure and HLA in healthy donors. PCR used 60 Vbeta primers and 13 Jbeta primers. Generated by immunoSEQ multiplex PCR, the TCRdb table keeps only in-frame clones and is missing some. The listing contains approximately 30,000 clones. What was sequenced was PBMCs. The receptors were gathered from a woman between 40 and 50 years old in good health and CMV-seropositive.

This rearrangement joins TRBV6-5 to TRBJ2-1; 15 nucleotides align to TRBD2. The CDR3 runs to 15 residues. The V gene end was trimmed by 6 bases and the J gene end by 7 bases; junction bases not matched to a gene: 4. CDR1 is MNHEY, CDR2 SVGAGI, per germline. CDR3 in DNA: TGTGCCAGCAGATGGACTAGCGGGGGGGAGAATGAGCAGTTCTTC. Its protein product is CASRWTSGGENEQFF.

CDR3 sequence: CASSSGEGFYEQYF. DNA for the CDR3: TGTGCCAGCAGTTCAGGGGAGGGCTTCTACGAGCAGTACTTC. The rearrangement links TRBV27 to TRBJ2-7, with TRBD2 as a possible D gene (7 bases). This CDR3 comprises 14 residues. V lost 4 bases, J lost 3 bases, and 13 bases lay in between. Per germline, CDR1 MNHEY and CDR2 SMNVEV (reference sequence).

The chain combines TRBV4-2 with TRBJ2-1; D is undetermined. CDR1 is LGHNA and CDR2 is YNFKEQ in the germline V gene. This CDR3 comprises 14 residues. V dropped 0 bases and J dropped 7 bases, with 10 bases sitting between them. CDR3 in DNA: TGTGCCAGCAGCCAAGATCCCTACGGGAATGAGCAGTTCTTC. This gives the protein CASSQDPYGNEQFF.